This entry features one T cell receptor (beta chain) sequence. No cognate antigen has been identified for it. Per-base qualities were not stored, and no clone one base away is much larger. From the cysteine up to the phenylalanine, the CDR3 has a length of 15 residues. This entry keeps only the CDR3 DNA: 45 bases, framed from base 1. V is pared back by 5 bases and J by 1 base, with 11 bases lying between the germline termini. According to the germline V gene, CDR1 reads MNHEY and CDR2 reads SVGAGI. From the second PCR step on, the TCR alpha and beta chain libraries were amplified in separate reactions. To determine each donor's CMV status, fresh PBMCs were stimulated overnight with CMV viral lysate, and IFNgamma production from CD4+ T cells was then assessed. CD4 T cells were positively selected with Miltenyi beads, followed by positive selection of CD8 T cells from the CD4-negative fraction. After staining for CD3, CD4, CD8, CD45RA, CD27 and a live/dead dye, cells were sorted on a BD Aria II into four subsets based on CD45RA and CD27. A few healthy volunteers provided blood, and the blood of each volunteer was split into CD4 and CD8 T cells and then into four differentiation subsets. Roughly 110 ml of peripheral blood was collected from each donor, and PBMC were isolated by Ficoll-Paque PLUS density-gradient centrifugation. The sorted cells were lysed in RLT buffer, after which RNA was extracted using a Qiagen RNeasy kit and kept at -80 degrees C.

The data stem from a study of naive and memory T cell subsets (dated by TCRdb to 2016 to 2017). Regarding the complete study: Sorted naive and memory T cell subsets from peripheral blood were analyzed in the study using a UMI-based, open-source pipeline for TCR alpha and beta sequencing. RNA was DNase-treated and reverse transcribed with TCR constant-region primers, mostly using SuperScript III. Complete agreement was observed between the functional CMV T cell responses and the IgG serology results. Study-level results and caveats: A few larger clonotypes were present in naive repertoires, particularly the CD8 repertoires, and these clonotypes were possibly memory cells re-expressing CD45RA. A clonotype was defined as a single alpha or beta chain sequence rather than as a paired alpha/beta receptor. RNA-based TCR counts may be affected by expression changes linked to T cell activation and differentiation. The repertoire findings for the naive and memory subsets could not be validated against a ground truth, as none was available. Gini index rose and Shannon and inverse Simpson diversity fell from naive through CM, EM and EMRA in both CD4 and CD8 cells. TCR abundance followed a power law with an exponent that was different for naive and memory subsets but consistent across the three individuals. Once error correction was done, more than 95% of naive TCR sequences showed up just once, which made the naive abundance distributions much steeper than those of the memory subsets.

The method was UMI-ligation and nested PCR. The beta constant-region primer consisted of an equimolar mixture of two oligonucleotides that together covered TRBC1 and TRBC2. Four rounds of PCR, combining the SP2 primer with nested alpha and beta constant-region primers, were used to amplify the ligated cDNA. A single-stranded oligonucleotide containing the SP2 primer and a 12-nucleotide UMI was joined to the 3' end of the cDNA by T4 RNA ligase 1. The ligation reaction was kept at 16 degrees C for roughly 20-24 hours. PCR2 was typically run as a SYBR Green qPCR and stopped at a predetermined threshold to prevent over-amplification. Agencourt AMPure XP magnetic beads were used for all purifications after the first. Libraries were quantified by Qubit and checked on a TapeStation, where a main peak was expected near 650 bp. Sequencing of the pooled libraries was done on an Illumina MiSeq using v2 2x251 paired-end kits, which typically yielded roughly 0.9-2.2 million reads per sample. Libraries were pooled at around 3.8 nM per sample, and about 4.5-7% PhiX was added to improve cluster recognition. The authors processed their data as follows. Using tag matching that tolerated one base-pair mismatch, Decombinator assigned V and J genes to FASTQ reads that had been processed by Demultiplexor. Collapsinator used UMIs to correct both sequencing errors and frequency errors arising from PCR heterogeneity. CDR3Translator translated TCRs and extracted CDR3s from the conserved cysteine to the FGXG phenylalanine, flagging non-productive sequences. Gini, Shannon entropy and inverse Simpson indices were computed after subsampling the repertoires to the same number of UMI-defined TCRs. Within the linear range, a power law was fitted by maximum likelihood to the distributions of clonotype abundance. Similar UMI counts, unique TCR numbers and clonal distributions were obtained with the pipeline and with MIGEC on one naive CD8 sample. In one analysis, naive TCRs that were also found in any memory subset of the same donor were excluded from the naive repertoire. A set of under 8,500 CMV-associated CDR3 sequences, compiled from VDJdb and a published dataset, was used to search the repertoires. TCRdb reworked the public reads: Q25 trimming with fastp, MiXCR clone assembly, productive beta chains retained. Every CDR3 protein is listed once, alongside the most common genes and DNA of its rows. For this entry, the V and J calls and clone size follow TCRdb and not the study's own pipeline. The sample contains under 150,000 distinct CDR3 sequences, around 21% of them found a single time. Roughly 0.6% of the sample is in the top ten clones.

Rearrangement joined TRBV6-5 to TRBJ2-2, with TRBD1 tentatively as D gene (6 bases match). Sequenced: naive CD8+ T cells from blood. The cell subset or site label on this specimen signifies: naive T cells, CD45RA high CD27+. The TCR comes from a human donor in good health. The nucleotide sequence is given as TGTGCCAGCAGTCCACAGGGTATGAACACCGGGGAGCTGTTTTTT. This codes for CASSPQGMNTGELFF.